This T cell receptor (beta chain) was captured by sequencing in a study of glioma-infiltrating T cells. TCR alpha and beta CDR3 regions were amplified from RNA using iRepertoire nested multiplex PCR. Tissue mRNA or PBMC total RNA, about 85-400 ng, went into one-step reverse transcription and amplification. TCRdb independently ran MiXCR on the multiplex PCR reads; one entry per CDR3 protein. Of about 93,000 distinct CDR3 sequences in the sample, about 40% were seen once. Notes on the study in general: Gliomas, especially low-grade, showed above-expected tissue-blood divergence; non-neoplastic patients showed below. Tissue and blood shared very few CDR3 sequences.

The CDR3 runs 13 residues. Trimming shortened V by 0 bases and J by 10 bases, and 10 bases separated the two germline ends. Germline V CDR1 and CDR2: LNHNV, YYDKDF (reference sequence). With respect to this clonotype: Its cognate antigen is unknown. A read error is likely, as this CDR3 ends without the conserved phenylalanine or tryptophan.

The rearrangement links TRBV15 to TRBJ2-1; D may be TRBD2 (5 bases). Sequences were obtained from glioma tissue, nonneoplastic brain tissue, or PBMCs (not recorded which). The origin of this receptor is a human donor with low-grade glioma or glioblastoma, undergoing nonglioma brain surgery, or in good health (not recorded which). CDR3 coding DNA: TGTGCCACCAGCAGAGATGAGGGTGCAGAGCAGTTCCTC. It translates to CATSRDEGAEQFL.